This T cell receptor beta chain was captured by sequencing in a study of T cell changes during pregnancy in multiple sclerosis. Germline loops: CDR1 SGDLS, CDR2 YYNGEE. This CDR3 comprises 15 residues. Trimming took 3 bases from V and 6 from J; bases not matched to a gene: 8. Generated by immunoSEQ multiplex PCR, the TCRdb table keeps only in-frame clones and is missing some. Seen here are about 53,000 clones, around 90% observed once, and the top ten hold less than 0.6%. The sequence was obtained from a female donor with multiple sclerosis, enrolled in a pregnancy study. The material sequenced was CD4+ T cells from peripheral blood mononuclear cells, taken in the third trimester of pregnancy. The chain has TRBV9 and TRBJ2-1, with 8 bases that match TRBD2. The CDR3, as DNA: TGTGCCAGCAGCGGGAGGACTAGCCGGGCCAATGAGCAGTTCTTC. It specifies CASSGRTSRANEQFF.